The 9 T cell receptor beta chains reported below all come from one sample, sequenced in a study of siplizumab effects on memory and regulatory T cells. The data were produced by immunoSEQ multiplex PCR, yet TCRdb's version contains in-frame clones alone and is incomplete. The profile covers 20,000 or so clones, with 44% appearing a single time and over 6% taken by the ten largest. These TCRs are of unknown antigen specificity. Researchers cocultured the mixed lymphocyte reaction cells at 37°C for approximately six days. The sample taken for sequencing was CFSE-low (dividing) CD4+ T cells sorted from an allogeneic mixed lymphocyte reaction. The source of these receptors is a human donor in good health; the cells came from an allogeneic mixed lymphocyte reaction. Some clones in this sample may be carry-over from other donors' samples.

This sequence joins TRBV6-5 and TRBJ1-2; 7 bases line up with TRBD1. Trimming at V came to 4 bases and at J to 0 bases, leaving 8 bases not matched to a gene. The CDR3 has 16 residues. Germline V gene data show CDR1 as MNHEY and CDR2 as SVGAGI. In nucleotides, the CDR3 is TGTGCCAGCAGTTTCCGGGACAGAGTCCCTAACTATGGCTACACCTTC. It codes for CASSFRDRVPNYGYTF.

The chain uses TRBV6-1 and TRBJ2-7, with 7 bases aligning to TRBD2. CDR3 length: 15 amino acids. Germline CDR1 is MNHNS and CDR2 is SASEGT. V was pared by 4 bases and J by 2 bases, with 8 bases of the junction left unmatched. CDR3 residues: CASSGGMSGTYEQYF. In DNA, the CDR3 is TGTGCCAGCAGTGGGGGGATGAGCGGGACCTACGAGCAGTACTTC.

The rearrangement uses TRBV5-4 and TRBJ1-2, with a tentative D call TRBD1 (6 bases). Germline CDR1 is SGHNT and CDR2 is YYREEE (reference sequence). V lost 2 bases to trimming and J lost 4 bases, with 9 bases between them. This CDR3 region has 13 residues. CDR3 bases: TGTGCCAGCAGCTTAGACAGGAGCTATGGCTACACCTTC. Translating it yields CASSLDRSYGYTF.

This clone has more than one count but fewer than ten. The chain carries TRBV14 and TRBJ2-7; D is perhaps TRBD2 (6 bases). The V and J ends lost 1 base and 2 bases respectively, with 18 bases between them. The CDR3 spans 17 residues. Germline V gene data show CDR1 as SGHDN and CDR2 as FVKESK. This chain's CDR3 is CASSQGRFFGGPYEQYF. The CDR3 DNA reads as TGTGCCAGCAGCCAAGGACGTTTTTTCGGGGGTCCCTACGAGCAGTACTTC.

The sample holds one count of this clone. This chain links TRBV27 with TRBJ1-1; D not certain. Trimming removed 3 bases at V and 0 bases at J, with 14 bases between. This CDR3 region has 16 residues. The germline V gene encodes CDR1 MNHEY and CDR2 SMNVEV (reference sequence). CDR3 in DNA: TGTGCCAGCAGTTTTTCAGCGAATCGATTGAACACTGAAGCTTTCTTT. Its protein product is CASSFSANRLNTEAFF.

The V and J genes are TRBV5-1 and TRBJ2-6, with D perhaps being TRBD1 or TRBD2 (5 bases each). The germline gives CDR1 SGHRS, CDR2 YFSETQ. CDR3 length: 16 amino acids. Trimming removed 1 base at V and 2 bases at J, with 10 bases between. The CDR3 loop reads CASSLIMGAGANVLTF. In nucleotides, the CDR3 is TGCGCCAGCAGCTTGATTATGGGGGCTGGGGCCAACGTCCTGACTTTC.

The chain uses TRBV6-1 and TRBJ2-7; 8 bases line up with TRBD1. The CDR3 consists of 11 residues. The germline V gene has CDR1 MNHNS and CDR2 SASEGT. The ends lost 10 bases at V and 12 bases at J; junction bases unmatched: 11. CDR3 nucleotide sequence: TGTGCCACAAGGACAGGGTTGTTGACGTACTTC. Protein: CATRTGLLTYF.

V usage is TRBV4-1 and J usage is TRBJ2-2; 9 bases line up with TRBD1. The V and J ends lost 6 bases and 2 bases, in that order; junction bases with no gene match: 7. Germline CDR1 reads MGHRA; CDR2 reads YSYEKL. The CDR3 has 16 residues. CDR3 sequence (DNA): TGCGCCAGCAGAGAGGACAGGGGAGTTAACACCGGGGAGCTGTTTTTT. Its translation is CASREDRGVNTGELFF.

V is TRBV11-2 and J is TRBJ2-5, with D unclear. Germline V CDR1 and CDR2: SGHAT, FQNNGV. The CDR3 extends over 10 amino acids. The V end was cut by 3 bases, the J end by 11 bases, with 7 bases between. CDR3 coding DNA: TGTGCCAGCAGCTTGACCTTGCAGTACTTC. Amino acids: CASSLTLQYF.